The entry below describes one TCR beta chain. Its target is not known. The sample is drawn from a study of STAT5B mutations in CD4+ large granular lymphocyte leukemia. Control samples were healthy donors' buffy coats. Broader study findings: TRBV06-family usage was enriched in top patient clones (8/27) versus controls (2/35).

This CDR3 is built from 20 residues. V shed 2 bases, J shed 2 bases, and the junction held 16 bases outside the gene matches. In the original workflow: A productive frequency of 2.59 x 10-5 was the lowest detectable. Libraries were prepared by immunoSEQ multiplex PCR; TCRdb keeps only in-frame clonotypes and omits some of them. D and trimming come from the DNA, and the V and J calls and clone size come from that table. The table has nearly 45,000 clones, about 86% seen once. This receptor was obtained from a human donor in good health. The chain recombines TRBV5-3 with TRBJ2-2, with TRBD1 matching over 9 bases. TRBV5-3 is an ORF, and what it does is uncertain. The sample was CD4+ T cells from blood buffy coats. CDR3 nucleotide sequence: TGTGCCAGAAGCTTTTGTTTAATACCGGACAGGGGAATAAACACCGGGGAGCTGTTTTTT. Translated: CARSFCLIPDRGINTGELFF.